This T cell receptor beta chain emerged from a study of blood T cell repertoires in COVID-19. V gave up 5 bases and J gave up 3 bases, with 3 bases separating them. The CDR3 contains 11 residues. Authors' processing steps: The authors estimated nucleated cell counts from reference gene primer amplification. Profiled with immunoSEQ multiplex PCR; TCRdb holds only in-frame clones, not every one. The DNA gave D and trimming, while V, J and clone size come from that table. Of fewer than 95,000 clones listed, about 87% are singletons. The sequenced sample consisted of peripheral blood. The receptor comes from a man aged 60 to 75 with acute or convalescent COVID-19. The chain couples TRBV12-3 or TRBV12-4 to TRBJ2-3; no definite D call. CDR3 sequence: CASSQTDTQYF. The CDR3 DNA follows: TGTGCCAGCAGTCAAACAGATACGCAGTATTTT.